Described below is a single T cell receptor (beta chain) sequence and its context. The antigen remains undetermined. The data stem from a study of T cells after yellow fever vaccination. Overall study context: Fractions containing few cells were prepared with SMART-Seq v4 Ultra Low Input.

5'RACE template switching generated TCR cDNA, adding a universal primer site and UMIs. TCRdb redid the calling of the 5' RACE reads with MiXCR, one entry per CDR3 protein. The data contain 300,000 to 400,000 distinct CDR3 sequences, 7.5% to 9% of them singletons. Study results and limitations: The booster saw the reappearance of most primary-vaccination clones (around 95% CD4, 88% CD8).

This CDR3 spans 16 amino acids. The V gene's germline CDR1 is LGHDT and CDR2 YNNKEL (reference sequence). The V gene end was trimmed by 1 base and the J gene end by 5 bases; junction bases not matched to a gene: 6. Sequenced material: PBMCs, taken on the day of the first yellow fever vaccination. The chain joins TRBV3-1 to TRBJ2-3, with 10 bases identical to TRBD2. This sequence was found in a man aged 18 to 29 who received the YFV17D yellow fever vaccine. DNA of the CDR3: TGTGCCAGCAGCCAAGGGCTAGCGGGGGTTCAAGATACGCAGTATTTT. Translated: CASSQGLAGVQDTQYF.